Shown below are 10 T cell receptor beta chains from a single sample sequenced in a study of cytomegalovirus exposure and HLA in healthy donors. Profiling relied on immunoSEQ multiplex PCR, and the TCRdb table lists in-frame clones only, not all of them. The sample lists about 200,000 clones; less than 90% were seen once. Source material: PBMCs. The receptors derive from a young woman in good health and CMV-seronegative.

V and J are TRBV28 and TRBJ1-2; no definite D call. V dropped 2 bases and J dropped 1 base, with 8 bases sitting between them. Germline CDR1 and CDR2: MDHEN and SYDVKM. The CDR3 extends over 14 amino acids. This chain's CDR3 is CASSLSSINYGYTF. CDR3 DNA sequence: TGTGCCAGCAGTTTAAGCAGTATTAACTATGGCTACACCTTC.

The rearrangement links TRBV30 to TRBJ2-2, with TRBD2 as a possible D gene (7 bases). The CDR3 is 13 amino acids. Per the germline V gene, CDR1 is GTSNPN and CDR2 is SVGIG (reference sequence). V gave up 5 bases and J gave up 4 bases, with 11 bases separating them. The CDR3 sequence: CAWGRGATGELFF. DNA for the CDR3: TGTGCCTGGGGACGGGGGGCCACCGGGGAGCTGTTTTTT.

The V and J genes are TRBV2 and TRBJ2-3, with 8 bases identical to TRBD2. The V gene end was trimmed by 2 bases and the J gene end by 5 bases; junction bases not matched to a gene: 9. This CDR3 contains 16 residues. The germline V gene encodes CDR1 SNHLY and CDR2 FYNNEI. CDR3 residues: CASSENQGAGGDTQYF. In DNA form, the CDR3 reads TGTGCCAGCAGTGAAAACCAGGGCGCGGGGGGAGATACGCAGTATTTT.

The CDR3 loop reads CAWSAADRALNEKLFF. CDR3 bases: TGTGCCTGGAGCGCCGCGGACAGGGCGCTCAATGAAAAACTGTTTTTT. The chain uses TRBV30 and TRBJ1-4, with 8 bases matching TRBD1. The CDR3 contains 16 residues. The V gene's germline CDR1 is GTSNPN and CDR2 SVGIG (reference sequence). With V trimmed by 3 bases and J by 5 bases, 11 bases remained unmatched.

This clone was found a few times. The chain couples TRBV2 to TRBJ2-7; weak D call: TRBD2 (6 bases). Germline V gene lookup returns CDR1 SNHLY and CDR2 FYNNEI. The CDR3 is 13 residues long. Deletions cut 6 bases from V and 7 bases from J, with 16 bases between. The CDR3 DNA is TGTGCCAGCAGAGGAGGGTGGGGAACAGAGCAGTACTTC. Translation gives CASRGGWGTEQYF.

For this clone: A junction end diverges from the germline sequence, so it may reflect a read error. The chain is built from TRBV15 and TRBJ1-2; D not certain. This CDR3 has 12 amino acids. The germline V gene has CDR1 LNHNV and CDR2 YYDKDF (reference sequence). The CDR3 DNA is TGTGCCACCAGCACCTCTTCCGGGAGCACCAACTTC. Translation gives CATSTSSGSTNF. Filled out from reference TRBV15 and TRBJ1-2, the complete variable domain reads DAMVIQNPRYQVTQFGKPVTLSCSQTLNHNVMYWYQQKSSQAPKLLFHYYDKDFNNEADTPDNFQSRRPNTSFCFLDIRSPGLGDTAMYLCATSTSSGSTNFGSGTRLTVV.

This rearrangement joins TRBV6-1 to TRBJ2-7, with D perhaps matching TRBD2 (7 bases). CDR3 length equals 13 residues. The germline V and J ends were trimmed by 8 bases and 4 bases, with 15 bases remaining between them. Germline values: CDR1 MNHNS, CDR2 SASEGT. This CDR3 reads CASGGGRTYEQYF. The CDR3 DNA sequence: TGTGCCAGCGGGGGCGGGAGAACTTACGAGCAGTACTTC.

V is TRBV20-1 and J is TRBJ2-7; 7 nucleotides line up with TRBD1. V gave up 6 bases and J gave up 5 bases; unmatched junction bases: 4. CDR1 and CDR2 from the germline V gene are DFQATT and SNEGSKA (reference sequence). This CDR3 has 11 residues. CDR3 sequence: CSAKQGNEQYF. The CDR3, as DNA: TGCAGTGCCAAACAGGGGAACGAGCAGTACTTC.

The chain has TRBV19 and TRBJ2-1; TRBD1 is a possible D gene (6 bases). The CDR3 extends over 14 amino acids. V was shortened by 4 bases and J by 1 base, with 8 bases between the two germline ends. The germline V gene encodes CDR1 LNHDA and CDR2 SQIVND (reference sequence). This chain's CDR3 is CASSRTVSYNEQFF. The CDR3 nucleotides read TGTGCCAGTAGTAGGACAGTATCCTACAATGAGCAGTTCTTC.

The chain uses TRBV5-4 and TRBJ1-2, with 8 bases matching TRBD1. The CDR3 length is 14 residues. Germline lookup yields CDR1 SGHNT and CDR2 YYREEE (reference sequence). The ends lost 4 bases at V and 6 bases at J; junction bases unmatched: 8. The CDR3 bases are TGTGCCAGCAGCCCTCAGGGGGCTCAGGATGGCTACACCTTC. Protein: CASSPQGAQDGYTF.